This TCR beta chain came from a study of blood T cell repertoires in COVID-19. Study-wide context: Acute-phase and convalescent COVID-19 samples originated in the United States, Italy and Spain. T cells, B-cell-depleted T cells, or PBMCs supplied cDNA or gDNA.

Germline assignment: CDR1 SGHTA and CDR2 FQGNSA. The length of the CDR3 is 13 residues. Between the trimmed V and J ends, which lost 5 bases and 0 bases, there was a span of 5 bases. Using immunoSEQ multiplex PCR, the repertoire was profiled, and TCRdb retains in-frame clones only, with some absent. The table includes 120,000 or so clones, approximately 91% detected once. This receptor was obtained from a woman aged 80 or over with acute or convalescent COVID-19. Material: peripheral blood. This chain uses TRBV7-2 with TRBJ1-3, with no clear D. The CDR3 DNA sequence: TGTGCCAGCAGCCCCAACTCTGGAAACACCATATATTTT. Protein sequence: CASSPNSGNTIYF.